Listed below are T cell receptor beta chains from one sample, sequenced in a study of STAT5B mutations in CD4+ large granular lymphocyte leukemia. Clones were sequenced by immunoSEQ multiplex PCR, and TCRdb holds only the in-frame ones, with some missing. The profile shows roughly 41,000 clones, 75% to 85% of them singletons. Sequenced input: CD4+ T cells from blood buffy coats. Receptors were obtained from a human donor in good health. CDR3s include the opening cysteine and the closing phenylalanine or tryptophan. D genes are given only for firm matches.

J gene: TRBJ1-4; D gene: -; V gene: TRBV7-9; CDR3 DNA: TGTGCCAGCAGCAGGGGGGACCAATCTAATGAAAAACTGTTTTTT; CDR3 protein: CASSRGDQSNEKLFF
J gene: TRBJ2-7; D gene: -; V gene: TRBV7-2; CDR3 DNA: TGTGCCAGCAGCTTAGCTTACGGACAGAACGAGCAGTACTTC; CDR3 protein: CASSLAYGQNEQYF
J gene: TRBJ2-7; D gene: -; V gene: TRBV6-5; CDR3 DNA: TGTGCCAGCAGCCTCGAGGGGTGGAACGAGCAGTACTTC; CDR3 protein: CASSLEGWNEQYF
J gene: TRBJ2-3; D gene: -; V gene: TRBV9; CDR3 DNA: TGTGCCAGCAGCGTAGAGGGACTCATAGATACGCAGTATTTT; CDR3 protein: CASSVEGLIDTQYF
J gene: TRBJ2-3; D gene: TRBD2; V gene: TRBV11-2; CDR3 DNA: TGTGCCAGCAGCTTAGGTACTAGCGGGGGGTCCACAGATACGCAGTATTTT; CDR3 protein: CASSLGTSGGSTDTQYF
J gene: TRBJ2-2; D gene: TRBD1; V gene: TRBV7-8; CDR3 DNA: TGTGCCAGCAGCCTTAGGACAGGGAGAAACACCGGGGAGCTGTTTTTT; CDR3 protein: CASSLRTGRNTGELFF
J gene: TRBJ1-6; D gene: TRBD1; V gene: TRBV10-3; CDR3 DNA: TGTGCCATCAGTGAGTCGGGACAGGGGAACTCCTATAATTCACCCCTCCACTTT; CDR3 protein: CAISESGQGNSYNSPLHF
J gene: TRBJ1-3; D gene: -; V gene: TRBV7-6; CDR3 DNA: TGTGCCAGCAGCTCTGGACAGCCCTCTGGAAACACCATATATTTT; CDR3 protein: CASSSGQPSGNTIYF
J gene: TRBJ2-1; D gene: TRBD2; V gene: TRBV5-1; CDR3 DNA: TGCGCCAGCAGCTGGCAGCCAGCGGGGACCTCCTACAATGAGCAGTTCTTC; CDR3 protein: CASSWQPAGTSYNEQFF
J gene: TRBJ2-2; D gene: -; V gene: TRBV6-5; CDR3 DNA: TGTGCCAGCGGGCGACGAGGGACCGGGGAGCTGTTTTTT; CDR3 protein: CASGRRGTGELFF